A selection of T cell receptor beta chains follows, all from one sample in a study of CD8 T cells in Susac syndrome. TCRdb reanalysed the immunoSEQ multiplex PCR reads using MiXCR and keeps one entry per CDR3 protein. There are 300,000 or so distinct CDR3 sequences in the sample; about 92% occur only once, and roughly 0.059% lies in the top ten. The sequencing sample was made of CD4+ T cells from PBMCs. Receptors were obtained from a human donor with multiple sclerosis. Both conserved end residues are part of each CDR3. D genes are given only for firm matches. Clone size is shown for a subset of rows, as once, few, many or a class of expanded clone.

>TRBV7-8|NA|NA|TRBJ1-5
TGTGCCAGCAGACCCGAAAAGGGGGTTTATAGCAATCAGCCCCAGCATTTT
CASRPEKGVYSNQPQHF
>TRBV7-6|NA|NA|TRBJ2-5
TGTGCCAGCAGCCCTCTCGGCGGGGAAGAGACCCAGTACTTC
CASSPLGGEETQYF
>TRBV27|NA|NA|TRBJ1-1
TGTGCCAGCAGTTTATCGTGGGGGGTGGGTGCTCAACACACTGAAGCTTTCTTT
CASSLSWGVGAQHTEAFF
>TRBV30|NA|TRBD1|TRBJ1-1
TGTGCCTGGAGCGTCGACAGGGGCACTGAAGCTTTCTTT
CAWSVDRGTEAFF
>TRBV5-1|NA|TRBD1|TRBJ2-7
TGCGCCAGCAGCCCTAGTCCCGGGACAGGGGCCTACGAGCAGTACTTC
CASSPSPGTGAYEQYF
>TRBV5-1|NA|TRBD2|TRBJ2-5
TGCGCCAGCAGCTCACTAGCGGGGGGTCAAGAGACCCAGTACTTC
CASSSLAGGQETQYF
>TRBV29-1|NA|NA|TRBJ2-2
TGCAGCGGTGGTGCCGGGATCGGGGAGCTGTTTTTT
CSGGAGIGELFF
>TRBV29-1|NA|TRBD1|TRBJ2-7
TGCAGCGTTGAAGTGGGACAGGGAGTGGGCGAGCAGTACTTC
CSVEVGQGVGEQYF
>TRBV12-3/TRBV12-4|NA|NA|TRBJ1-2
TGTGCCAGCAGTTTAGAATCCCGGAGTTTACCCGGCTACACCTTC
CASSLESRSLPGYTF
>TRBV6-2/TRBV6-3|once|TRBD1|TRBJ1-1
TGTGCCAGCAGTTACAGGGTGGACAGGGGGACTGAAGCTTTCTTT
CASSYRVDRGTEAFF
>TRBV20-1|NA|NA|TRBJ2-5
TGCAGTGCTAGAGATGCCCAAGGGGATCTGCTACAAGAGACCCAGTACTTC
CSARDAQGDLLQETQYF
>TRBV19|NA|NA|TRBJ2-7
TGTGCCAGTAGTCTGGGGGCTGGATGGGCCTACGAGCAGTACTTC
CASSLGAGWAYEQYF
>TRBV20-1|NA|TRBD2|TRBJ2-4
TGCAGTGCCCAACCCCGACTAGCGAAAGACATTCAGTACTTC
CSAQPRLAKDIQYF
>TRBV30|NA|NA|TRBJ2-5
TGTGCCTGGAGCTCCAGAGAAGAGACCCAGTACTTC
CAWSSREETQYF
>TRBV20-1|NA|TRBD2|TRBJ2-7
TGCAGTGCTAGAGATCTCAGGACTAGCGGGACCTACGAGCAGTACTTC
CSARDLRTSGTYEQYF
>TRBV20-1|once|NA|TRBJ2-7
TGCAGTGCTAGAGACCCAGGTCCGGCTAACTCGGGCTACGAGCAGTACTTC
CSARDPGPANSGYEQYF
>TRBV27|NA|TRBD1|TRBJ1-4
TGTGCCAGCAGGCCTCCAGGGGGCCAGGAAAAACTGTTTTTT
CASRPPGGQEKLFF
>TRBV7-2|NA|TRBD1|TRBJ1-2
TGTGCCAGCAGCCCGGGGACAGTACGAAGTTACACCTTC
CASSPGTVRSYTF
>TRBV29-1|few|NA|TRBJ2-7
TGCAGCGCGAAGTTGGAGGCTCCCAACGAGCAGTACTTC
CSAKLEAPNEQYF
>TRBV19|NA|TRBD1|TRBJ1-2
TGTGCCAGTAGTAACCAGGGGGAGGGGACCTATGGCTACACCTTC
CASSNQGEGTYGYTF
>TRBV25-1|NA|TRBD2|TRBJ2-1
TGTGCCAGCAGTAGCGGGAGGGCCCTGAATGAGCAGTTCTTC
CASSSGRALNEQFF
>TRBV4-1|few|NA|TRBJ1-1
TGCGCCAGCAGCCGATCCGGGACGGGAAACACTGAAGCTTTCTTT
CASSRSGTGNTEAFF
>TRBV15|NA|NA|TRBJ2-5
TGTGCCACCAGCAGAGCGGTGGGGGAGACCCAGTACTTC
CATSRAVGETQYF
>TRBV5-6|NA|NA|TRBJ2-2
TGTGCCAGCAAGGTTACGGGGTGGTCGGTTTTCTACGGGGAGCTGTTTTTT
CASKVTGWSVFYGELFF
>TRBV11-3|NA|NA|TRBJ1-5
TGTGCCAGCAGCTCGGACGGGAATCAGCCCCAGCATTTT
CASSSDGNQPQHF
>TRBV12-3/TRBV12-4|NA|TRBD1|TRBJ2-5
TGTGCCAGCAGGGCGACAGGGAGCGGCGAGACCCAGTACTTC
CASRATGSGETQYF
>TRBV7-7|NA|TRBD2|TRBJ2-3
TGTGCTAGCAGCTTGAGTAGCGGGGCAGATACGCAGTATTTT
CASSLSSGADTQYF
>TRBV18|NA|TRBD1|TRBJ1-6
TGTGCCAGCCGGACAGGGGGAGATTCACCCCTCCACTTT
CASRTGGDSPLHF
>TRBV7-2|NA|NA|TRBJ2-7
TGTGCCAGCAGCATTCTAGGCGAGCAGTACTTC
CASSILGEQYF
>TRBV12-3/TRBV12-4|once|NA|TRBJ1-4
TGTGCCAGCAGCCCGGGGTTCGAAAAACTGTTTTTT
CASSPGFEKLFF
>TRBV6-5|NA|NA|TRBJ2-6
TGTGCCAGCAGTTCTACTGGGGCCAACGTCCTGACTTTC
CASSSTGANVLTF
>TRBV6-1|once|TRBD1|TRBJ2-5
TGTGCCAGCAGTGTGGGACAGGACCAAGAGACCCAGTACTTC
CASSVGQDQETQYF
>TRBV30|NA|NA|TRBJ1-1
TGTGCCTTCACCGGGACTGGGAACACTGAAGCTTTCTTT
CAFTGTGNTEAFF
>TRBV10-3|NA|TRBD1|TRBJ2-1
TGTGCCATCAGTCTCGGGACAGGGGCCGACAATGAGCAGTTCTTC
CAISLGTGADNEQFF